The 14 T cell receptor beta chains presented below share a single source sample, sequenced in a study of shared clonotypes between healthy human individuals. The protocol was immunoSEQ multiplex PCR, while the TCRdb copy is restricted to in-frame clones and leaves out a portion. The data show 2 million to 3 million clones, around 90% seen once. The sample comprised naive CD4+ T cells sorted from blood. The subset here: CD45RA+ positively selected. The receptors were gathered from a man between 18 and 35 years old in good health.

J is TRBJ2-7 and V is TRBV14; D is possibly TRBD2 (7 bases). The CDR3 has 19 amino acids. Trimming took 1 base from V and 5 from J, leaving 27 bases between them. Germline V gives CDR1 SGHDN, CDR2 FVKESK. Written as DNA, the CDR3 is TGTGCCAGCAGCCAAGCTCCCGGGGGGCGGGGGACTCGTAGGCACGAGCAGTACTTC. This gives the protein CASSQAPGGRGTRRHEQYF. Full variable domain (remainder filled in from reference TRBV14 and TRBJ2-7): EAGVTQFPSHSVIEKGQTVTLRCDPISGHDNLYWYRRVMGKEIKFLLHFVKESKQDESGMPNNRFLAERTGGTYSTLKVQPAELEDSGVYFCASSQAPGGRGTRRHEQYFGPGTRLTVT.

The rearrangement links TRBV7-2 to TRBJ2-1; 8 bases line up with TRBD2. V shed 3 bases and J 7 bases; nucleotides not matched to a gene: 8. The CDR3 loop spans 15 amino acids. Germline values: CDR1 SGHTA, CDR2 FQGNSA. The CDR3 sequence: CASSLRRGGGNEQFF. The CDR3 DNA follows: TGTGCCAGCAGCTTGAGACGGGGGGGAGGGAATGAGCAGTTCTTC.

The genes are TRBV2 and TRBJ2-5; tentatively, D is TRBD2 (5 bases). With 4 bases removed from V and 2 bases from J, the gap between germline ends came to 14 bases. In germline, CDR1 is SNHLY, CDR2 FYNNEI. The CDR3 totals 15 residues. CDR3 sequence: CASSVLAASQETQYF. The CDR3 DNA reads as TGTGCCAGCAGTGTGCTAGCTGCCTCACAAGAGACCCAGTACTTC.

The J gene is TRBJ2-2, the V gene TRBV12-5; D not certain. Germline CDR1 is LGHNT and CDR2 is FRNRAP. The CDR3 is 13 amino acids. V was shortened by 2 bases and J by 4 bases, with 5 bases between the two germline ends. CDR3 residues: CASGLKVTGELFF. The CDR3 nucleotides are TGTGCTAGTGGTTTGAAGGTCACCGGGGAGCTGTTTTTT.

The V and J genes are TRBV5-1 and TRBJ2-1; 11 positions agree with TRBD2. This CDR3 comprises 17 residues. The germline V gene encodes CDR1 SGHRS and CDR2 YFSETQ. The V gene end was trimmed by 1 base and the J gene end by 8 bases; junction bases not matched to a gene: 11. The chain's CDR3 is CASSLRGSGRAVDEQFF. In DNA, the CDR3 is TGCGCCAGCAGCTTGAGGGGTAGCGGGAGGGCCGTAGATGAGCAGTTCTTC.

The V and J genes are TRBV2 and TRBJ1-2; 8 bases line up with TRBD1. Losses at the gene ends were 5 bases for V and 2 bases for J; bases not matched to a gene: 4. The length of the CDR3 is 14 residues. Germline CDR1 reads SNHLY; CDR2 reads FYNNEI. The CDR3 sequence is CASSNRDRNYGYTF. The CDR3 nucleotides read TGTGCCAGCAGTAACCGGGACAGGAACTATGGCTACACCTTC. The whole variable domain, remainder taken from reference TRBV2 and TRBJ1-2, is EPEVTQTPSHQVTQMGQEVILRCVPISNHLYFYWYRQILGQKVEFLVSFYNNEISEKSEIFDDQFSVERPDGSNFTLKIRSTKLEDSAMYFCASSNRDRNYGYTFGSGTRLTVV.

The V and J genes are TRBV5-1 and TRBJ1-1, with D unclear. The V gene lost 2 bases and the J gene lost 0 bases, with 11 bases spanning the gap. The CDR3 totals 15 residues. Germline-derived CDR1 and CDR2 are SGHRS and YFSETQ. The CDR3 loop reads CASSLSMGMNTEAFF. CDR3 coding DNA: TGCGCCAGCAGCTTATCGATGGGTATGAACACTGAAGCTTTCTTT.

The chain couples TRBV5-1 to TRBJ2-2; the D call may be TRBD1 or TRBD2 (5 bases each). The CDR3 length is 17 residues. Germline V gene data show CDR1 as SGHRS and CDR2 as YFSETQ. V lost 3 bases and J lost 0, with 15 bases in between. In DNA form, the CDR3 reads TGCGCCAGCAGCTCTTTGTTCGGGGCGACGAACACCGGGGAGCTGTTTTTT. It is translated as CASSSLFGATNTGELFF.

The chain employs TRBV27 and TRBJ1-5; D ambiguous. V was shortened by 3 bases and J by 0 bases, with 0 bases between the two germline ends. The V gene's germline CDR1 is MNHEY and CDR2 SMNVEV (reference sequence). The CDR3 totals 12 residues. The CDR3 nucleotides read TGTGCCAGCAGTTTTAGCAATCAGCCCCAGCATTTT. Its translation is CASSFSNQPQHF.

J is TRBJ2-1 and V is TRBV19; 7 positions agree with TRBD1. This CDR3 has 13 amino acids. Germline CDR1 and CDR2: LNHDA and SQIVND (reference sequence). With 6 bases clipped from V and 8 bases from J, the junction kept 7 bases outside the gene matches. The CDR3: CASRADRWDEQFF. For the CDR3, the DNA is TGTGCCAGTAGGGCGGACAGGTGGGATGAGCAGTTCTTC.

In its sample, this clone was seen once. The chain employs TRBV6-5 and TRBJ2-7; 12 bases map to TRBD2. Germline V gene data show CDR1 as MNHEY and CDR2 as SVGAGI. The CDR3 is 11 amino acids. V lost 8 bases and J lost 7; bases outside the gene matches: 0. The CDR3 sequence: CASGLAGEQYF. The CDR3 nucleotides are TGTGCCAGCGGACTAGCGGGGGAGCAGTACTTC.

V usage is TRBV9 and J usage is TRBJ1-1; 8 bases map to TRBD1. CDR1 and CDR2 from the germline V gene are SGDLS and YYNGEE. CDR3 size: 15 residues. Unmatched junction bases numbered 7, after V lost 2 bases and J lost 4 bases. CDR3 protein: CASSVLGQGVTEAFF. CDR3 DNA sequence: TGTGCCAGCAGCGTCCTCGGACAGGGAGTCACTGAAGCTTTCTTT.

The chain carries TRBV7-2 and TRBJ2-5; D is possibly TRBD1 or TRBD2 (6 bases each). The CDR3 is 15 amino acids. The germline CDR1 and CDR2 sequences are SGHTA and FQGNSA. The V gene lost 1 base and the J gene lost 5 bases, with 14 bases spanning the gap. The CDR3 reads CASSLVGGPRETQYF. CDR3 sequence (DNA): TGTGCCAGCAGCTTAGTAGGGGGGCCCCGGGAGACCCAGTACTTC. The variable domain in full, completed from reference TRBV7-2 and TRBJ2-5, reads GAGVSQSPSNKVTEKGKDVELRCDPISGHTALYWYRQSLGQGLEFLIYFQGNSAPDKSGLPSDRFSAERTGGSVSTLTIQRTQQEDSAVYLCASSLVGGPRETQYFGPGTRLLVL.

The genes are TRBV2 and TRBJ2-2; TRBD1 matches at 9 bases. The CDR3 contains 19 residues. V lost 3 bases to trimming and J lost 5 bases; unmatched junction nucleotides: 16. Germline V CDR1 and CDR2: SNHLY, FYNNEI. This chain's CDR3 is CASSDLLRDRVNLTGELFF. The CDR3, as DNA: TGTGCCAGCAGTGACCTATTACGGGACAGGGTGAATTTGACCGGGGAGCTGTTTTTT. The whole variable domain, filled in from reference TRBV2 and TRBJ2-2, reads EPEVTQTPSHQVTQMGQEVILRCVPISNHLYFYWYRQILGQKVEFLVSFYNNEISEKSEIFDDQFSVERPDGSNFTLKIRSTKLEDSAMYFCASSDLLRDRVNLTGELFFGEGSRLTVL.